Listed below are T cell receptor beta chains from one sample, sequenced in a study of CD4+ T cells in melanoma. The table came from immunoSEQ multiplex PCR; TCRdb's copy has only in-frame clones and leaves some out. This sample has approximately 9,900 clones, with almost 70% found just once. Specimen: peripheral blood. All receptors come from a human donor with melanoma. Both conserved end residues are part of each CDR3. Fields, in order: D gene, V gene, J gene, clone size, CDR3 protein, CDR3 DNA. The D gene is left open where the match is weak. Clone size, where shown, is once, few, many, or a class for clones that have expanded.

d_call: .
v_call: TRBV28
j_call: TRBJ1-2
clone_size: few
cdr3_aa: CASSKADSNYGYTF
cdr3_nt: TGTGCCAGCAGTAAAGCGGACAGTAACTATGGCTACACCTTC

d_call: .
v_call: TRBV6-1
j_call: TRBJ1-2
clone_size: .
cdr3_aa: CASSNENSGNYGYTF
cdr3_nt: TGTGCCAGCAGTAACGAGAATAGTGGAAACTATGGCTACACCTTC

d_call: TRBD1
v_call: TRBV19
j_call: TRBJ1-5
clone_size: .
cdr3_aa: CASSTTRQGAQPQHF
cdr3_nt: TGTGCCAGTAGTACCACCAGACAGGGGGCGCAGCCCCAGCATTTT

d_call: .
v_call: TRBV7-2
j_call: TRBJ1-1
clone_size: .
cdr3_aa: CASSLRGNTEAFF
cdr3_nt: TGTGCCAGCAGCTTAAGGGGGAACACTGAAGCTTTCTTT

d_call: TRBD2
v_call: TRBV7-2
j_call: TRBJ2-1
clone_size: .
cdr3_aa: CASSLRRAGGYNEQFF
cdr3_nt: TGTGCCAGCAGCTTGCGGCGAGCGGGGGGATACAATGAGCAGTTCTTC

d_call: TRBD1
v_call: TRBV19
j_call: TRBJ1-1
clone_size: .
cdr3_aa: CASRTQGDEAFF
cdr3_nt: TGTGCCAGTAGGACACAGGGGGATGAAGCTTTCTTT

d_call: TRBD1
v_call: TRBV25-1
j_call: TRBJ1-1
clone_size: .
cdr3_aa: CASSPRTGVGTEAFF
cdr3_nt: TGTGCCAGCAGTCCGAGGACAGGGGTGGGTACTGAAGCTTTCTTT

d_call: .
v_call: TRBV6-1
j_call: TRBJ2-7
clone_size: .
cdr3_aa: CASSEAPGWGEQYF
cdr3_nt: TGTGCCAGCAGTGAAGCGCCGGGGTGGGGCGAGCAGTACTTC

d_call: .
v_call: TRBV6-1
j_call: TRBJ2-4
clone_size: once
cdr3_aa: CASSEGVGTLAKNIQYF
cdr3_nt: TGTGCCAGCAGTGAAGGTGTAGGCACCCTAGCCAAAAACATTCAGTACTTC

d_call: TRBD1
v_call: TRBV14
j_call: TRBJ1-2
clone_size: .
cdr3_aa: CASSGDRGVGGYTF
cdr3_nt: TGTGCCAGCAGCGGGGACAGGGGTGTCGGTGGCTACACCTTC

d_call: TRBD2
v_call: TRBV5-1
j_call: TRBJ2-1
clone_size: .
cdr3_aa: CASSLRAGGGEQFF
cdr3_nt: TGCGCCAGCAGCTTGCGTGCGGGGGGGGGTGAGCAGTTCTTC

d_call: .
v_call: TRBV30
j_call: TRBJ2-2
clone_size: .
cdr3_aa: CAWMGQTGELFF
cdr3_nt: TGTGCCTGGATGGGGCAGACCGGGGAGCTGTTTTTT

d_call: .
v_call: TRBV18
j_call: TRBJ2-5
clone_size: .
cdr3_aa: CASFAVRQETQYF
cdr3_nt: TGTGCCAGCTTCGCGGTCAGACAAGAGACCCAGTACTTC

d_call: .
v_call: TRBV5-6
j_call: TRBJ2-1
clone_size: medium-sized
cdr3_aa: CASSISTGVAFNEQFF
cdr3_nt: TGTGCCAGCAGCATTTCGACTGGCGTCGCTTTCAATGAGCAGTTCTTC

d_call: .
v_call: TRBV7-7
j_call: TRBJ2-3
clone_size: .
cdr3_aa: CASSRGPGSTQYF
cdr3_nt: TGTGCTAGCAGCCGGGGGCCGGGATCGACGCAGTATTTT

d_call: TRBD1
v_call: TRBV5-4
j_call: TRBJ1-6
clone_size: .
cdr3_aa: CASQRRQGSSYNSPLHF
cdr3_nt: TGTGCCAGCCAACGACGACAGGGAAGCTCCTATAATTCACCCCTCCACTTT

d_call: TRBD1
v_call: TRBV28
j_call: TRBJ1-1
clone_size: many
cdr3_aa: CASSFAGGGGAFF
cdr3_nt: TGTGCCAGCAGTTTCGCAGGGGGCGGTGGAGCTTTCTTT

d_call: .
v_call: TRBV7-9
j_call: TRBJ2-7
clone_size: .
cdr3_aa: CASSLNPRVGSEQYF
cdr3_nt: TGTGCCAGCAGCTTAAATCCCAGGGTGGGCTCCGAGCAGTACTTC

d_call: .
v_call: TRBV4-1
j_call: TRBJ2-7
clone_size: .
cdr3_aa: CASSQVTETYEQYF
cdr3_nt: TGCGCCAGCAGCCAGGTGACAGAGACTTACGAGCAGTACTTC

d_call: TRBD1
v_call: TRBV25-1
j_call: TRBJ1-2
clone_size: .
cdr3_aa: CASSGQTGVSDGYTF
cdr3_nt: TGTGCCAGCAGTGGACAGACAGGGGTTAGCGATGGCTACACCTTC

d_call: .
v_call: TRBV6-6
j_call: TRBJ1-4
clone_size: once
cdr3_aa: CASSYSITGSNEKLFF
cdr3_nt: TGTGCCAGCAGTTACTCGATAACAGGATCGAATGAAAAACTGTTTTTT

d_call: TRBD2
v_call: TRBV18
j_call: TRBJ2-2
clone_size: .
cdr3_aa: CASSRYTLTSDETGELFF
cdr3_nt: TGTGCCAGCTCCCGCTACACCTTGACTAGCGACGAAACCGGGGAGCTGTTTTTT

d_call: TRBD1
v_call: TRBV5-5
j_call: TRBJ2-2
clone_size: .
cdr3_aa: CASSSTGAGELFF
cdr3_nt: TGTGCCAGCAGTTCTACAGGGGCCGGGGAGCTGTTTTTT

d_call: .
v_call: TRBV6-5
j_call: TRBJ1-1
clone_size: .
cdr3_aa: CASRQGGNTEAFF
cdr3_nt: TGTGCCAGCAGGCAAGGGGGGAACACTGAAGCTTTCTTT

d_call: .
v_call: TRBV7-2
j_call: TRBJ1-2
clone_size: .
cdr3_aa: CASSPRNYGYTF
cdr3_nt: TGTGCCAGCAGCCCCCGGAACTATGGCTACACCTTC

d_call: .
v_call: TRBV2
j_call: TRBJ2-3
clone_size: .
cdr3_aa: CASRRVRDFTDTQYF
cdr3_nt: TGTGCCAGCAGGAGGGTACGGGACTTCACAGATACGCAGTATTTT

d_call: .
v_call: TRBV7-9
j_call: TRBJ2-5
clone_size: .
cdr3_aa: CASSYRRTGTQETQYF
cdr3_nt: TGTGCCAGCAGCTACCGCCGAACAGGGACACAAGAGACCCAGTACTTC

d_call: TRBD1
v_call: TRBV7-9
j_call: TRBJ1-1
clone_size: .
cdr3_aa: CASSTGQAGGAFF
cdr3_nt: TGTGCCAGCAGCACTGGACAGGCAGGAGGAGCTTTCTTT

d_call: .
v_call: TRBV6-4
j_call: TRBJ2-2
clone_size: .
cdr3_aa: CASSDSPGGGELFF
cdr3_nt: TGTGCCAGCAGTGACTCCCCAGGTGGCGGGGAGCTGTTTTTT

d_call: .
v_call: TRBV11-2
j_call: TRBJ1-3
clone_size: .
cdr3_aa: CASSLDGPNTIYF
cdr3_nt: TGTGCCAGCAGCTTAGATGGGCCCAACACCATATATTTT

d_call: .
v_call: TRBV5-1
j_call: TRBJ1-2
clone_size: .
cdr3_aa: CASSPTSGALFYGYTF
cdr3_nt: TGCGCCAGCTCCCCCACCTCGGGTGCTCTATTCTATGGCTACACCTTC

d_call: .
v_call: TRBV15
j_call: TRBJ1-4
clone_size: .
cdr3_aa: CATSRADSTEKLFF
cdr3_nt: TGTGCCACCAGCAGAGCCGACAGTACCGAAAAACTGTTTTTT

d_call: TRBD2
v_call: TRBV19
j_call: TRBJ2-1
clone_size: .
cdr3_aa: CASSWASTGTSGGRGNEQFF
cdr3_nt: TGTGCCAGTAGTTGGGCCTCGACAGGGACTAGCGGGGGCCGGGGCAATGAGCAGTTCTTC

d_call: TRBD1
v_call: TRBV30
j_call: TRBJ1-6
clone_size: .
cdr3_aa: CAWSPRGTGGATYNSPLHF
cdr3_nt: TGTGCCTGGAGTCCCCGCGGGACAGGGGGCGCAACTTATAATTCACCCCTCCACTTT

d_call: .
v_call: TRBV21-1
j_call: TRBJ1-5
clone_size: once
cdr3_aa: CATEAGGEGWQPQHF
cdr3_nt: TGTGCCACCGAAGCGGGGGGGGAGGGCTGGCAGCCCCAGCATTTT

d_call: .
v_call: TRBV4-1
j_call: TRBJ1-1
clone_size: .
cdr3_aa: CASSGPLRNTEAFF
cdr3_nt: TGCGCCAGCAGCGGGCCGTTAAGGAACACTGAAGCTTTCTTT

d_call: TRBD2
v_call: TRBV12-5
j_call: TRBJ2-2
clone_size: .
cdr3_aa: CASASGGTITGELFF
cdr3_nt: TGTGCTAGTGCCAGCGGGGGGACAATCACCGGGGAGCTGTTTTTT

d_call: TRBD2
v_call: TRBV29-1
j_call: TRBJ2-7
clone_size: once
cdr3_aa: CSAGRDYSYEQYF
cdr3_nt: TGCAGCGCCGGACGGGACTACAGCTACGAGCAGTACTTC

d_call: .
v_call: TRBV6-1
j_call: TRBJ1-2
clone_size: .
cdr3_aa: CASSVYETASYGYTF
cdr3_nt: TGTGCCAGCAGTGTCTATGAGACAGCTTCATATGGCTACACCTTC

d_call: .
v_call: TRBV21-1
j_call: TRBJ1-2
clone_size: once
cdr3_aa: CASSKRQENYGYTF
cdr3_nt: TGTGCCAGCAGCAAACGCCAGGAGAACTATGGCTACACCTTC

d_call: .
v_call: TRBV18
j_call: TRBJ2-7
clone_size: .
cdr3_aa: CASSPAGSDEQYF
cdr3_nt: TGTGCCAGCTCACCCGCGGGAAGCGACGAGCAGTACTTC